Given below is one T cell receptor beta chain in context. Treatment meaning: randomized to nivolumab then ipilimumab (arm A) or the reverse (arm B). Patients had received no earlier DNA-damaging chemotherapy. Sorted cells were live CD3+CD8+, lacking CD19 and CD56, from PBMCs. This entry belongs to a study of sequential checkpoint blockade in melanoma. The assay was immunoSEQ multiplex PCR, and TCRdb's table has in-frame clones only and misses some. The table records around 40,000 clones, 80% to 90% of them present only once. The CDR3 length is 14 residues. The V gene's germline CDR1 is SQVTM and CDR2 ANQGSEA. Trimming removed 8 bases from V and 6 bases from J, with 20 bases in between.

This chain joins TRBV29-1 and TRBJ2-1; D remains ambiguous. This receptor was identified in a human donor with melanoma. The source was CD8+ T cells sorted from blood (inferred from file names), collected from a patient given nivolumab and ipilimumab in sequence. The CDR3 protein is CSFFLSRNGNEQFF. CDR3 DNA: TGCAGCTTTTTTCTTTCCCGCAACGGCAATGAGCAGTTCTTC.